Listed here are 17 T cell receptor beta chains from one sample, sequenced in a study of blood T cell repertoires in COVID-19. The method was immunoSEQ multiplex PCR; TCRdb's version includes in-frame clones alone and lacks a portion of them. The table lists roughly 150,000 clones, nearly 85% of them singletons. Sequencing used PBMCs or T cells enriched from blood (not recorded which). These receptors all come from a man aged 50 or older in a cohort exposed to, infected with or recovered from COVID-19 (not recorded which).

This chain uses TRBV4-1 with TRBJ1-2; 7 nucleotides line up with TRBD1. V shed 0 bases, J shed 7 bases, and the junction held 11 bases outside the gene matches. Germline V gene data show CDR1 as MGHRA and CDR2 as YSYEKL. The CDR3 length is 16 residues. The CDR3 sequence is CASSQDLGQAYGGYTF. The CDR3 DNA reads TGCGCCAGCAGCCAAGATTTAGGACAGGCTTATGGTGGCTACACCTTC.

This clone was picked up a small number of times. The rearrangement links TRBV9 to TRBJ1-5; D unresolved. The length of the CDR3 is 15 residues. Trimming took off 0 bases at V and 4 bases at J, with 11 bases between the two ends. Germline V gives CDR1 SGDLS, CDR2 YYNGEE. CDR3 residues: CASSVADLPNQPQHF. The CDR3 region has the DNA TGTGCCAGCAGCGTAGCGGACTTACCAAATCAGCCCCAGCATTTT.

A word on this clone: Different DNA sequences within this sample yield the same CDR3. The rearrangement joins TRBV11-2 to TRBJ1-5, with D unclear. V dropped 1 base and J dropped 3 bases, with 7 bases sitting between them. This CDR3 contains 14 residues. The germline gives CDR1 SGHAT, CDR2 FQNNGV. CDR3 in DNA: TGTGCCAGCAGCTTAGGCCAGATCAATCAGCCCCAGCATTTT. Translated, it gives CASSLGQINQPQHF. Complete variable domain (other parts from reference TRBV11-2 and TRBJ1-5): EAGVAQSPRYKIIEKRQSVAFWCNPISGHATLYWYQQILGQGPKLLIQFQNNGVVDDSQLPKDRFSAERLKGVDSTLKIQPAKLEDSAVYLCASSLGQINQPQHFGDGTRLSIL.

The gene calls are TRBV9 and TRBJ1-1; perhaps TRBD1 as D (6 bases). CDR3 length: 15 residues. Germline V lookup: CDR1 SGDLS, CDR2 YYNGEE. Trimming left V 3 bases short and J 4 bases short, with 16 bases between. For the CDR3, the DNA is TGTGCCAGCAGCGCACAGGGTGGATTAATCACTGAAGCTTTCTTT. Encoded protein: CASSAQGGLITEAFF.

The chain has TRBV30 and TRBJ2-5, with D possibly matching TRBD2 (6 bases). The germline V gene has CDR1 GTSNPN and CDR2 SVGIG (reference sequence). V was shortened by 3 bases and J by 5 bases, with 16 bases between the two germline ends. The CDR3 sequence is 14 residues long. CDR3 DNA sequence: TGTGCCTGGAGCCTAGTGGGGGGTAGCGAGACCCAGTACTTC. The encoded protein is CAWSLVGGSETQYF.

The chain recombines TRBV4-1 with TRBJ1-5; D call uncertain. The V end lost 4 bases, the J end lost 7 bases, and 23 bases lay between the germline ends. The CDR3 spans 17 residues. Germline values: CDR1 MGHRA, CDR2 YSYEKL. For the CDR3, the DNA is TGCGCCAGCAGCCCACTAGAACCCCTCCCATGGCGACAGCCCCAGCATTTT. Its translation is CASSPLEPLPWRQPQHF.

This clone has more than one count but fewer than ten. Here the CDR3 DNA reads TGTGCCAGCAGCTCGGCAGGTAGCGGGAGGAGGAGGACGCAGTATTTT. Its protein is CASSSAGSGRRRTQYF. V is TRBV7-2 and J is TRBJ2-3, with TRBD2 matching 10 bases. The V segment lost 4 bases and the J segment 9 bases; nucleotides outside the gene matches: 13. Germline V gene sequence: CDR1 SGHTA, CDR2 FQGNSA. This CDR3 is built from 16 residues.

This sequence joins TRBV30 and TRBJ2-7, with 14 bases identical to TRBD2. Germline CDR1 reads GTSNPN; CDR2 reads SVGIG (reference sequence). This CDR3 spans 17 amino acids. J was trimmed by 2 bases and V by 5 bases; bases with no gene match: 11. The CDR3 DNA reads TGTGCCTGGGAGGGACTAGCGGGAGCCCAAAATACCTACGAGCAGTACTTC. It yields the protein CAWEGLAGAQNTYEQYF.

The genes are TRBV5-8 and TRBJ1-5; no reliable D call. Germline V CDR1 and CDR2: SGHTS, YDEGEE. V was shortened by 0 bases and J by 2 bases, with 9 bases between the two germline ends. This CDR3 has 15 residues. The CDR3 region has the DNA TGTGCCAGCAGCTTGGTCGGGAGCCGCAATCAGCCCCAGCATTTT. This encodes CASSLVGSRNQPQHF.

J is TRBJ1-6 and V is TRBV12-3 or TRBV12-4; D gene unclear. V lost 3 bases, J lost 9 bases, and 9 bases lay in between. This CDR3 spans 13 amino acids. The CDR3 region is CASSFDRGSPLHF. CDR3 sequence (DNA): TGTGCCAGCAGTTTTGATCGGGGTTCACCCCTCCACTTT.

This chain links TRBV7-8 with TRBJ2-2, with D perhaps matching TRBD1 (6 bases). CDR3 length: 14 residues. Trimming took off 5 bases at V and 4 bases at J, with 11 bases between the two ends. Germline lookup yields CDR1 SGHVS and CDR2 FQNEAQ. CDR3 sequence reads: CASSAQGSTGELFF. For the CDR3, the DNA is TGTGCCAGCAGCGCACAGGGTTCCACCGGGGAGCTGTTTTTT.

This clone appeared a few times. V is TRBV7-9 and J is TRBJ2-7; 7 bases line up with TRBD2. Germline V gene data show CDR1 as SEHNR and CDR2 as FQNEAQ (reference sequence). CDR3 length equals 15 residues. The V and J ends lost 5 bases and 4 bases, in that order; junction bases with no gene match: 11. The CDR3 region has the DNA TGTGCCAGCAGCGGGCGGGATTTCGGGAGGTACGAGCAGTACTTC. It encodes CASSGRDFGRYEQYF.

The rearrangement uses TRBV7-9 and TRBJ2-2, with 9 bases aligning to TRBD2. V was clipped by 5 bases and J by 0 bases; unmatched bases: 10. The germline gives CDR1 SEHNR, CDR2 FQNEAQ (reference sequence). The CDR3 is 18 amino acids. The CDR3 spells CASSPRTSARPNTGELFF. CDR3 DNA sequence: TGTGCCAGCAGCCCCAGGACTAGCGCCCGTCCGAACACCGGGGAGCTGTTTTTT.

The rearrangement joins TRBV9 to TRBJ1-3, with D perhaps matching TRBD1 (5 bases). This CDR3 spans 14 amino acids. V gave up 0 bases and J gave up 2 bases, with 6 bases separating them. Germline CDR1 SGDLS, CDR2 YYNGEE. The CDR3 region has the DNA TGTGCCAGCAGCGTAGAGACAGCTGGAAACACCATATATTTT. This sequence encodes CASSVETAGNTIYF. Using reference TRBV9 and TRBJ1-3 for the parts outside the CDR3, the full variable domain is DSGVTQTPKHLITATGQRVTLRCSPRSGDLSVYWYQQSLDQGLQFLIQYYNGEERAKGNILERFSAQQFPDLHSELNLSSLELGDSALYFCASSVETAGNTIYFGEGSWLTVV.

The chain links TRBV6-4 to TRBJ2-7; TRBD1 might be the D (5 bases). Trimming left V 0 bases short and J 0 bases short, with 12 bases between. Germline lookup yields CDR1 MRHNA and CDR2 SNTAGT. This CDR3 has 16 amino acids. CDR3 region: CASSDSIQETSYEQYF. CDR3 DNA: TGTGCCAGCAGTGACTCGATACAGGAGACCTCCTACGAGCAGTACTTC.

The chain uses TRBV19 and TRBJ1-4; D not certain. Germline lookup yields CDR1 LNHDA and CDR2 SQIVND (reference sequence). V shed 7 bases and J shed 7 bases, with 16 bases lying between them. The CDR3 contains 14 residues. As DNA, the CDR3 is TGTGCCAGTAAGGGCAGAGGGTATGGTGAAAAACTGTTTTTT. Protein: CASKGRGYGEKLFF.

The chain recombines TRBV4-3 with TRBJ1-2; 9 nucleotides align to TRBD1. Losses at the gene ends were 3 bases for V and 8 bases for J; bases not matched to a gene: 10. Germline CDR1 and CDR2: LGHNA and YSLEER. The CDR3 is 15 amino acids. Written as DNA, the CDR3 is TGCGCCAGCAGCCACGAGGGACAGGGCGCTAGCGGCTACACCTTC. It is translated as CASSHEGQGASGYTF.